Sequencing of this T cell receptor (beta chain) was carried out in a study of shared clonotypes between healthy human individuals. Division of CD4+ cells produced a CD45RA+ naive subset and a CD45RA-negative memory subset. Assay: immunoSEQ multiplex PCR; the TCRdb copy retains only in-frame clones and omits some. This table has approximately 1.5 million clones, 98% to 99% appearing once. The TCR comes from a young man in good health. Sequencing was done on a sample of naive CD4+ T cells sorted from blood. Documented subset: CD45RA+ positively selected.

The CDR3 sequence is CASSPYGTAKNIQYF. As DNA, the CDR3 is TGTGCCAGTAGCCCTTACGGGACAGCTAAAAACATTCAGTACTTC. The chain carries TRBV19 and TRBJ2-4; 7 nucleotides agree with TRBD1. Germline trimming cut 6 bases from V and 4 bases from J; bases unmatched to any gene: 9. Germline loops: CDR1 LNHDA, CDR2 SQIVND (reference sequence). The CDR3 runs to 15 residues.